The clone carrying this T cell receptor beta chain was counted between two and nine times. The target antigen is unknown. The source of the sample is a study of blood T cells in healthy people across ages. Overall study results and limits: Percentage of naive T cells showed a strong correlation with TCR beta diversity.

The second PCR ran roughly 6 to 11 cycles with a sample-barcoded 5' primer and J-beta primers. TCRdb ran MiXCR on the 5' RACE reads and lists one entry per CDR3 protein. The sample has about 1,000,000 distinct CDR3 sequences; under 55% are singletons. The trim removed 5 bases at V and 0 bases at J, leaving 9 bases unmatched. CDR1 DFQATT and CDR2 SNEGSKA come from the germline V gene (reference sequence). There are 17 residues in the CDR3. V and J are TRBV20-1 and TRBJ2-7; 14 bases are a match to TRBD2. This sequence originates from a woman aged 55-75 years in good health. Sequencing was carried out using blood. The CDR3 loop is CSAFPGLAGEDSYEQYF. For the CDR3, the DNA is TGCAGTGCTTTTCCGGGACTAGCGGGAGAGGACTCCTACGAGCAGTACTTC.